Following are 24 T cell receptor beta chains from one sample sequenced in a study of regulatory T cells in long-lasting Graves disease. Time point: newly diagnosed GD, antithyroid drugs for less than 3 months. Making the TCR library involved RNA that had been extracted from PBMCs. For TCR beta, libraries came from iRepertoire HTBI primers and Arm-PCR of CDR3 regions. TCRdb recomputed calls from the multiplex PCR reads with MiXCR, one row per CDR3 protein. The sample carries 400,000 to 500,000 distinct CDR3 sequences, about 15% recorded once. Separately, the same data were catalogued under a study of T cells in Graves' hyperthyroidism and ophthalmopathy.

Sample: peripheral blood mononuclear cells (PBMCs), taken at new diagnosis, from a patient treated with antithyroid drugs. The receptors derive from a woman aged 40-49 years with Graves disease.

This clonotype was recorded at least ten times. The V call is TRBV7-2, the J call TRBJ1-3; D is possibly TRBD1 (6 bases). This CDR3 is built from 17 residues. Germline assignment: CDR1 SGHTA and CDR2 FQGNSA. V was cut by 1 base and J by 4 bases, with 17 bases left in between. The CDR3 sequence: CASSLEGYRAAGNTIYF. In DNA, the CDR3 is TGTGCCAGCAGCTTAGAGGGATACAGGGCGGCCGGAAACACCATATATTTT.

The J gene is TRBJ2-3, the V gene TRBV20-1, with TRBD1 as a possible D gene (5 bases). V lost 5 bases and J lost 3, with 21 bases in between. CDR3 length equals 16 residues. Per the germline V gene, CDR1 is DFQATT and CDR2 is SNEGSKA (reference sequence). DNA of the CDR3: TGCAGTGCTCCCCAGTTAAGTAGGGGTCGGACAGATACGCAGTATTTT. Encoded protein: CSAPQLSRGRTDTQYF.

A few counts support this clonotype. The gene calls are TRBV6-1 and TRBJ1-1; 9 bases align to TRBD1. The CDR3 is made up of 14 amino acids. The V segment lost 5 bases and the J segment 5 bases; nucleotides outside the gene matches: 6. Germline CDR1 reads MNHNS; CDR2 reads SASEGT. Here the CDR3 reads CASSIQGAVTEAFF. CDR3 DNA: TGTGCCAGCAGTATACAGGGGGCGGTTACTGAAGCTTTCTTT.

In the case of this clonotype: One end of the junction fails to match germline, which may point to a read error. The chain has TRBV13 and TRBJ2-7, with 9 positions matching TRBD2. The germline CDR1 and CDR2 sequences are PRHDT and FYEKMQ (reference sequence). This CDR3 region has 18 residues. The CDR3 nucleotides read TGTGCCAGCAGCTTAGGCCCGGGACTAGCACTTGGGTCGGCGGAGCAGTGCTTC. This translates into CASSLGPGLALGSAEQCF.

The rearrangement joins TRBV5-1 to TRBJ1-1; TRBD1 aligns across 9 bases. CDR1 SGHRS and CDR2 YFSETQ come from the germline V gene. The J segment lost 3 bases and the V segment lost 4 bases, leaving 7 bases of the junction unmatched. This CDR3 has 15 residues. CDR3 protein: CASSAGTGKDTEAFF. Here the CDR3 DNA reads TGCGCCAGCAGCGCAGGGACAGGGAAGGACACTGAAGCTTTCTTT. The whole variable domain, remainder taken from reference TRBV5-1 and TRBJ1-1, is KAGVTQTPRYLIKTRGQQVTLSCSPISGHRSVSWYQQTPGQGLQFLFEYFSETQRNKGNFPGRFSGRQFSNSRSEMNVSTLELGDSALYLCASSAGTGKDTEAFFGQGTRLTVV.

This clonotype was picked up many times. The CDR3 nucleotides are TGTGCCAGCAGATCGGGCTCAGCGAGGACAGATACGCAGTATTTT. The encoded protein is CASRSGSARTDTQYF. The chain joins TRBV2 to TRBJ2-3; D is unclear. The CDR3 extends over 15 amino acids. V shed 6 bases and J shed 3 bases, with 16 bases lying between them. CDR1 SNHLY and CDR2 FYNNEI come from the germline V gene.

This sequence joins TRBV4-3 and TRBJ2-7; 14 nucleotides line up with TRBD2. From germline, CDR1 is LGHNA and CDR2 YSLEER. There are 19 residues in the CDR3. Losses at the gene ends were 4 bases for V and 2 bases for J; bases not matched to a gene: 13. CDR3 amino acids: CASSLGLAGGSTQTYEQYF. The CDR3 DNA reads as TGCGCCAGCAGCCTAGGACTAGCGGGAGGCTCTACTCAGACCTACGAGCAGTACTTC.

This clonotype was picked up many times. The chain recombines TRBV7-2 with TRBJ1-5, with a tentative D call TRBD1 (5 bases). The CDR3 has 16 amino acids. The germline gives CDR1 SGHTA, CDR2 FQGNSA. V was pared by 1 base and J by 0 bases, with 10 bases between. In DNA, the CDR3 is TGTGCCAGCAGCTTAGGGGGACCTCATAGCAATCAGCCCCAGCATTTT. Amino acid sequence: CASSLGGPHSNQPQHF.

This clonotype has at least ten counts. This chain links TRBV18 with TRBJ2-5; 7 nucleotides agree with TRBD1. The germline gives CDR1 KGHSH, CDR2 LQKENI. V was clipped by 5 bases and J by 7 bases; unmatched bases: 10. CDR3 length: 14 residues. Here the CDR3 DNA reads TGTGCCAGCTCAGACGGACAGGTCCAGACGACCCAGTACTTC. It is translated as CASSDGQVQTTQYF. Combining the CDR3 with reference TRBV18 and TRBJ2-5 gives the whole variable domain NAGVMQNPRHLVRRRGQEARLRCSPMKGHSHVYWYRQLPEEGLKFMVYLQKENIIDESGMPKERFSAEFPKEGPSILRIQQVVRGDSAAYFCASSDGQVQTTQYFGPGTRLLVL.

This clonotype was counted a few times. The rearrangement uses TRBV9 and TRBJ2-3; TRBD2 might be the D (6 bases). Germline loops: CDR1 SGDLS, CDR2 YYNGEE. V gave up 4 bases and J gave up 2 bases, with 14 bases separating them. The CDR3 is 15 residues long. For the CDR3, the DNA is TGTGCCAGCAGCCCACAGACTAGGATCACAGATACGCAGTATTTT. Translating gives CASSPQTRITDTQYF.

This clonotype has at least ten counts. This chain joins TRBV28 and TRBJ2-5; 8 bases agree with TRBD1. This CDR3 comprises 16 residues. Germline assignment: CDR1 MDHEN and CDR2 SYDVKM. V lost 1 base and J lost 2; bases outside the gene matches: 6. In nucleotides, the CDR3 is TGTGCCAGCAGTTTATTTGGACAGGGAAGACAAGAGACCCAGTACTTC. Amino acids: CASSLFGQGRQETQYF.

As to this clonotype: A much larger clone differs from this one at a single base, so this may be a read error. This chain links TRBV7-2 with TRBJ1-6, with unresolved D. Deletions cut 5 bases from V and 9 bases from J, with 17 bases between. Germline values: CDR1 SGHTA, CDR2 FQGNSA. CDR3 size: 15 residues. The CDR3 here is CASSPSVGIGSPLHF. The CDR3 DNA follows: TGTGCCAGCAGCCCAAGTGTTGGGATAGGTTCACCCCTCCACTTT.

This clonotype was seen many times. Here the CDR3 reads CASSLEGGFTGGAIGELFF. CDR3 DNA sequence: TGTGCCAGCAGTTTAGAAGGAGGCTTTACAGGGGGCGCGATCGGGGAGCTGTTTTTT. The rearrangement uses TRBV12-3 or TRBV12-4 and TRBJ2-2; the match to TRBD1 covers 9 bases. V dropped 1 base and J dropped 7; count of bases not matched to a gene: 16. The CDR3 is 19 residues long.

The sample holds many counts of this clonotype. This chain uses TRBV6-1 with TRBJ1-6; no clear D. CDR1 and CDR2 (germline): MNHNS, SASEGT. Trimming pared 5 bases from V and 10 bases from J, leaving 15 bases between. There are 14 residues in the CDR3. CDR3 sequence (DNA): TGTGCCAGCAGTCGCGGGGAGTCCCGATCACCCCTCCACTTT. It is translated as CASSRGESRSPLHF.

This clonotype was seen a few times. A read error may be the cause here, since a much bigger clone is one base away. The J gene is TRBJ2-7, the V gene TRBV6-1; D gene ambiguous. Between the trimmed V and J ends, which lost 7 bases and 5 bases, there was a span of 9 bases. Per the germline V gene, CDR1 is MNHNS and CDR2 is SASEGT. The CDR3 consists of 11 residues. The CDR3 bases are TGTGCCAGCACCCAGGCGGACGAGCAGTACTTC. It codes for CASTQADEQYF.

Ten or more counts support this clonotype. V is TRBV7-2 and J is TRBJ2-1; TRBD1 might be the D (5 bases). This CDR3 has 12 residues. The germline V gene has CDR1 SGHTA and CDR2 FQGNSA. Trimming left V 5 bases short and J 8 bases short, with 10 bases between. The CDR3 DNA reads TGTGCCAGCAGCAAATCAGGGTATGAGCAGTTCTTC. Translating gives CASSKSGYEQFF.

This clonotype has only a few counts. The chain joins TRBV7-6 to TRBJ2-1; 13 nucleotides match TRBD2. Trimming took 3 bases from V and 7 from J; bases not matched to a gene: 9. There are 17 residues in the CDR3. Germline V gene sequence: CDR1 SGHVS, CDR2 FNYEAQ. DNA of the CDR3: TGTGCCAGCAGCTTGGGAACTAGCGGGAGGGCCAGGAATGAGCAGTTCTTC. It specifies CASSLGTSGRARNEQFF.

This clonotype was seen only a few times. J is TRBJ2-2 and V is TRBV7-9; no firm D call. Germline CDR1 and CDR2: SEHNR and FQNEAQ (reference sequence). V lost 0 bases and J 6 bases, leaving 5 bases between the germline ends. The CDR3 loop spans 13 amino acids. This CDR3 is CASSLAAPGELFF. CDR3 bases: TGTGCCAGCAGCTTAGCGGCTCCCGGGGAGCTGTTTTTT.

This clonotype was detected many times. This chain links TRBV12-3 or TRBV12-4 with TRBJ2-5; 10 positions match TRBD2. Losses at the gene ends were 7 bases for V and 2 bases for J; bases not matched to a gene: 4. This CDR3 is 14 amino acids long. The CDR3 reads CASKREGFQETQYF. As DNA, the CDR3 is TGTGCCAGCAAGCGGGAGGGCTTTCAAGAGACCCAGTACTTC.

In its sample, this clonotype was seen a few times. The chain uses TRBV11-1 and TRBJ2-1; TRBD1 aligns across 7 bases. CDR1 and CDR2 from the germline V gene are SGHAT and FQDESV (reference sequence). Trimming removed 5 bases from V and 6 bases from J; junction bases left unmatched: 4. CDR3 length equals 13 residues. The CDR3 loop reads CASSITGANEQFF. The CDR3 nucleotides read TGTGCCAGCAGCATTACAGGGGCCAATGAGCAGTTCTTC. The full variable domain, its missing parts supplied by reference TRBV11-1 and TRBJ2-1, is EAEVAQSPRYKITEKSQAVAFWCDPISGHATLYWYRQILGQGPELLVQFQDESVVDDSQLPKDRFSAERLKGVDSTLKIQPAELGDSAMYLCASSITGANEQFFGPGTRLTVL.

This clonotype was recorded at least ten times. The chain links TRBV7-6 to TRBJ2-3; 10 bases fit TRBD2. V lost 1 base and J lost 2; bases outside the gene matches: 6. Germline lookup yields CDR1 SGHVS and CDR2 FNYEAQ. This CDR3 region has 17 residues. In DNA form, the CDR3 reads TGTGCCAGCAGCTTAGTCTTCGGACTAGCGGTCACAGATACGCAGTATTTT. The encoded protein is CASSLVFGLAVTDTQYF.

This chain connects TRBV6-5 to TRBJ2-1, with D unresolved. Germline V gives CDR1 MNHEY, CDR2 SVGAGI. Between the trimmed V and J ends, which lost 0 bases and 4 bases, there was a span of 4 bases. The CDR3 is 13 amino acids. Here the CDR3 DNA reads TGTGCCAGCAGTTACTCTACGTACAATGAGCAGTTCTTC. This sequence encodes CASSYSTYNEQFF.

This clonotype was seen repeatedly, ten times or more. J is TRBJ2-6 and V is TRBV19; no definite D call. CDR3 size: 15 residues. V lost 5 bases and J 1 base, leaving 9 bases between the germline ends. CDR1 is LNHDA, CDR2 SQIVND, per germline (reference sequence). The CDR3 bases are TGTGCCAGTAGTTTGGTAGGGTCTGGGGCCAACGTCCTGACTTTC. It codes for CASSLVGSGANVLTF.

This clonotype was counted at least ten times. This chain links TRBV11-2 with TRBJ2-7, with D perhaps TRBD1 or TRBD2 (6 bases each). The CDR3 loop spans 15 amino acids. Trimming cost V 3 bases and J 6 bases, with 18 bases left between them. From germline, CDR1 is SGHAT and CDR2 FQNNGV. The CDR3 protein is CASSLEGHLPGEQYF. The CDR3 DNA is TGTGCCAGCAGCTTGGAGGGACATCTCCCCGGCGAGCAGTACTTC.